This TCR beta chain was observed in a study of sequential checkpoint blockade in melanoma (dated by TCRdb to about 2019). About the full investigation: Patients were assigned by 1:1 randomization to either first-line nivolumab followed by ipilimumab (arm A) or ipilimumab followed by nivolumab (arm B). Maintenance nivolumab came after each of the two trial sequences. DNA from 75 to 95 pretreatment melanoma tumor samples was subjected to TCRbeta immunosequencing. For 20 to 25 patients, matched tumor biopsies were taken both before treatment and at week 13, after single-agent nivolumab (arm A) or ipilimumab (arm B). About 83% of the matched pre- and post-treatment tumor biopsy pairs came from the same lesion.

A few counts support this clone. The clone's antigen remains unknown. The input lacks base qualities; no much larger clone sits a single base away. CDR1 and CDR2 are drawn from the germline V gene: SGDLS, YYNGEE. The CDR3 sequence holds 14 residues, the cysteine and phenylalanine included. CDR3 DNA is the only sequence kept; it has 42 bases, read in frame from the first base. V loses 7 bases at its end and J loses 6 bases; junction bases beyond the gene matches: 8. TCRbeta CDR3 regions were immunosequenced from genomic DNA with the immunoSEQ Assay. Prior to high-throughput sequencing, genomic DNA was amplified by bias-controlled multiplex PCR. Per the authors' processing: To quantify the absolute abundance of each unique TCRbeta CDR3 region, the sequences were collapsed and filtered. Clonality, defined as 1 minus Pielou's evenness, was calculated using only productive rearrangements. To compute tumor T-cell fraction, TCRbeta template counts were normalized to usable DNA, with usable DNA estimated from several housekeeping genes. A previously published method was used to identify clones with significantly greater frequencies in on-treatment samples than in baseline samples. The table was pulled from immuneACCESS by TCRdb, which kept in-frame rearrangements only. Such tables lose some clones; where checked, under half of the loss comes from unresolved V genes, and the rest has no known cause. D and trimming were read from the DNA, whereas the V and J calls and clone size are those reported in that table. Within this sample are 3,000 or so clones, with about 20% of them counted one time only. Of the sample, roughly 28% falls within the top ten clones.

Sample treatment or condition, as interpreted from the label and publication: randomized to nivolumab then ipilimumab (arm A) or the reverse (arm B). None of the trial patients had been given prior DNA-damaging chemotherapy. Samples came from patients with melanoma in CheckMate 064, a randomized, open-label phase II trial of sequential checkpoint blockade. Tumor TCR sequencing used genomic DNA from formalin-fixed paraffin-embedded (FFPE) tissue samples. Overall study results and their limits: The model for predicting response that combines TCR metrics with mutation burden needs to be validated in larger, independent patient cohorts. Tumor T-cell fraction and clonality were correlated with PD-L1 staining and CD8+ T-cell counts, but not with mutational load. Among patients in arm A, the nivolumab-first arm, pretreatment tumor TIL clonality was associated with response (P = .04). Within-arm analyses of tumor T-cell fraction were limited by small sample sizes and reduced statistical power. Patients whose tumor T-cell fraction and clonality increased by week 13 were about 30 times more likely to achieve clinical benefit.

This TCR came from a human donor with melanoma. Sequencing used tumor tissue (inferred from file names), obtained from a patient given nivolumab and ipilimumab in sequence. The chain is assembled from TRBV9 and TRBJ2-1; a stretch of 9 junction bases matches TRBD1. At the DNA level, the sequence is TGTGCCAGCGGAGGACAGGGGAGGTTCAATGAGCAGTTCTTC. Its translation reads: CASGGQGRFNEQFF. The CDR3, completed at both ends by the reference TRBV9 and TRBJ2-1 genes, gives the full variable domain DSGVTQTPKHLITATGQRVTLRCSPRSGDLSVYWYQQSLDQGLQFLIQYYNGEERAKGNILERFSAQQFPDLHSELNLSSLELGDSALYFCASGGQGRFNEQFFGPGTRLTVL.